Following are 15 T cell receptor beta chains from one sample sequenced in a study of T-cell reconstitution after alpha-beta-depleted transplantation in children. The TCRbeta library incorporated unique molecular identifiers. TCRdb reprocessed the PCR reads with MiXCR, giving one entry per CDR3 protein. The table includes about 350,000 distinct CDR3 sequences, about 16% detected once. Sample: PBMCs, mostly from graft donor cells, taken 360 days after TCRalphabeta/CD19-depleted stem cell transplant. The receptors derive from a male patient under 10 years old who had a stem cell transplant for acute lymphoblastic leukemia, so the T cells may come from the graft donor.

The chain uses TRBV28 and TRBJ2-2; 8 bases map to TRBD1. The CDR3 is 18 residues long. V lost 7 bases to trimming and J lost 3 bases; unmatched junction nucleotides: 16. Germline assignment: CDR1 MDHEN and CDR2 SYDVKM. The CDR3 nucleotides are TGTGCCAGCACCCCCTCCACGGCGACAGGGGCTTACACCGGGGAGCTGTTTTTT. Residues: CASTPSTATGAYTGELFF.

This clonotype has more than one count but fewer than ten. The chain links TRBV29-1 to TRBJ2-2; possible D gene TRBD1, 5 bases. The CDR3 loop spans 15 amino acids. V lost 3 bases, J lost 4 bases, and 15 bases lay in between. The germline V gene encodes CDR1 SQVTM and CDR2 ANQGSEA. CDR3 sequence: CSVDDPTGSTGELFF. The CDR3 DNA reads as TGCAGCGTTGATGACCCTACAGGAAGCACCGGGGAGCTGTTTTTT.

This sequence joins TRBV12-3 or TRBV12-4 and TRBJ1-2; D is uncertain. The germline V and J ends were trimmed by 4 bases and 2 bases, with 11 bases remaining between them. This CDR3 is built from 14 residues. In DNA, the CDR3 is TGTGCCAGCAGTTCCGATGCAGGCAACTATGGCTACACCTTC. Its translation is CASSSDAGNYGYTF.

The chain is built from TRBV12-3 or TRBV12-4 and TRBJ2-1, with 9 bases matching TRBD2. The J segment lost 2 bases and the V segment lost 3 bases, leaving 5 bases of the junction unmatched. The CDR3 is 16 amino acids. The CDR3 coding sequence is TGTGCCAGCAGTTTCTTGACTAGCGGTGCCTACAATGAGCAGTTCTTC. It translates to CASSFLTSGAYNEQFF.

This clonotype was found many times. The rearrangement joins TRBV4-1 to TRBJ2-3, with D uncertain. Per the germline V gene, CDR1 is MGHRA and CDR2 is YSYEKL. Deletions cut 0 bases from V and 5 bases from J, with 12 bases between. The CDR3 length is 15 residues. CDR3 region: CASSQEGEGLDTQYF. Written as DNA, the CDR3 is TGCGCCAGCAGCCAAGAAGGCGAAGGGTTAGATACGCAGTATTTT.

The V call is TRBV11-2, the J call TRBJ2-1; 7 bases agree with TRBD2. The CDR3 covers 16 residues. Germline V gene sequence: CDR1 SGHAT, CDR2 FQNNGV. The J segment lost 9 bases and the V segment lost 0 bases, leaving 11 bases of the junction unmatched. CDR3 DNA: TGTGCCAGCAGCTTAGATCTCGCGGGAGAACGGCGTGAGCAGTTCTTC. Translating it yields CASSLDLAGERREQFF.

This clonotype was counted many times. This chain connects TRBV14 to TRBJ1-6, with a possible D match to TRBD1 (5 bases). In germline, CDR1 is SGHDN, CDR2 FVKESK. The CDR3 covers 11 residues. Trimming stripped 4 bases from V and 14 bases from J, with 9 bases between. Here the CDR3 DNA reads TGTGCCAGCAGCCTGGGACTGGCCCTCCACTTT. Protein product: CASSLGLALHF.

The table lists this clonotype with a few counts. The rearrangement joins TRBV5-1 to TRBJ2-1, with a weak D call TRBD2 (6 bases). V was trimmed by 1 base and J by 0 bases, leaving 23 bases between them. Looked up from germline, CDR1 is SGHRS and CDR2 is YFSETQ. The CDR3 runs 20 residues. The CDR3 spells CASSLLAGTMGPTSYNEQFF. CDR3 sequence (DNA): TGCGCCAGCAGCTTGCTTGCGGGAACTATGGGACCTACCTCCTACAATGAGCAGTTCTTC.

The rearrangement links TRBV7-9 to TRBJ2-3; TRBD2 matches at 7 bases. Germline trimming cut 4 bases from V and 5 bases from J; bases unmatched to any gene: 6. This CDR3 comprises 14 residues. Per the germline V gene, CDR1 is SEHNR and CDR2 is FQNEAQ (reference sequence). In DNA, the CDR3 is TGTGCCAGCAGCTGGGGAGGGCCGGAAGATACGCAGTATTTT. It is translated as CASSWGGPEDTQYF.

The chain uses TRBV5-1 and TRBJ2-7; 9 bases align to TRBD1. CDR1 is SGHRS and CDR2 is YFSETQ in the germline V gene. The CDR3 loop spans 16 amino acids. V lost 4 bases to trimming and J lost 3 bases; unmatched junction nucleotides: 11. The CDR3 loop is CASSPGPQGANYEQYF. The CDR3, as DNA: TGCGCCAGCAGCCCGGGGCCACAGGGGGCAAACTACGAGCAGTACTTC. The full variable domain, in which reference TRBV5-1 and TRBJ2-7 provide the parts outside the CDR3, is KAGVTQTPRYLIKTRGQQVTLSCSPISGHRSVSWYQQTPGQGLQFLFEYFSETQRNKGNFPGRFSGRQFSNSRSEMNVSTLELGDSALYLCASSPGPQGANYEQYFGPGTRLTVT.

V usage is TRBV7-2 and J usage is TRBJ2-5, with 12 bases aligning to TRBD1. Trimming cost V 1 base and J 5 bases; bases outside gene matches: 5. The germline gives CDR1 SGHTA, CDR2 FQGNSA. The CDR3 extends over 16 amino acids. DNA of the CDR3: TGTGCCAGCAGCTTAGTGGGGACAGGGGGCCGGGAGACCCAGTACTTC. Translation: CASSLVGTGGRETQYF.

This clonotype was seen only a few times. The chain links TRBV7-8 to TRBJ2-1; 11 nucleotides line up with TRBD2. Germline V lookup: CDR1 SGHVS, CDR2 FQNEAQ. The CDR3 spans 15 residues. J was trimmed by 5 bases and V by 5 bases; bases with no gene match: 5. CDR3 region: CASSKGLAVNNEQFF. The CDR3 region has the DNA TGTGCCAGCAGCAAGGGACTAGCGGTTAACAATGAGCAGTTCTTC.

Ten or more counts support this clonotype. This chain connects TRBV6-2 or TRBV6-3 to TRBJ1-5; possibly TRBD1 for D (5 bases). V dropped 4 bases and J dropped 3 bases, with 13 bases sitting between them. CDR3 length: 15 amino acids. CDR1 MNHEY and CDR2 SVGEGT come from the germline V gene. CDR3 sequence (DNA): TGTGCCAGCAGTTGGGGCGGGGGAATCAATCAGCCCCAGCATTTT. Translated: CASSWGGGINQPQHF.

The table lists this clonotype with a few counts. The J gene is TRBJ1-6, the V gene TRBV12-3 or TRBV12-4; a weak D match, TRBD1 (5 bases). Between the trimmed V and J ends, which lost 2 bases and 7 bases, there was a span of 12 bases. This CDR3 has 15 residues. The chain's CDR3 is CASSLTGPVNSPLHF. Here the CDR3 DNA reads TGTGCCAGCAGTTTAACAGGTCCCGTAAATTCACCCCTCCACTTT.

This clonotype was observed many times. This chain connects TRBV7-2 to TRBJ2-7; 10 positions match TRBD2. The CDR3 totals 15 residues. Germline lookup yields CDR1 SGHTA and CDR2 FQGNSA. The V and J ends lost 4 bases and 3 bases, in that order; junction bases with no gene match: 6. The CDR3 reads CASSYLAGAGYEQYF. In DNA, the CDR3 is TGTGCCAGCAGCTACCTAGCGGGAGCCGGCTACGAGCAGTACTTC.